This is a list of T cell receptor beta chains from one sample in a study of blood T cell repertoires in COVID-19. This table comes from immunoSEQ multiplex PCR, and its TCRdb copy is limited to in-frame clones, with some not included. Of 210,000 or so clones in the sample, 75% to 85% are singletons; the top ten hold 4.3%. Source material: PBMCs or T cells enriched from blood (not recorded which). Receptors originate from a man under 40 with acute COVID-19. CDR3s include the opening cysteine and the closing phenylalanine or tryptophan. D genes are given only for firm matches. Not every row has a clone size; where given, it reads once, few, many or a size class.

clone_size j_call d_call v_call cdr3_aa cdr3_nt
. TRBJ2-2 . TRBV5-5 CASSTGLLDTGELFF TGTGCCAGCAGCACGGGACTCTTGGACACCGGGGAGCTGTTTTTT
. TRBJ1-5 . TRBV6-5 CASSQTISNQPQHF TGTGCCAGCAGCCAGACTATTAGCAATCAGCCCCAGCATTTT
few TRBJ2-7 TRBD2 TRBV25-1 CASSDGTSGGTYEQYF TGTGCCAGCAGTGACGGGACTAGCGGGGGGACCTACGAGCAGTACTTC
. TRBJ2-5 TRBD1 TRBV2 CASSDQGAETQYF TGTGCCAGCAGTGACCAGGGGGCTGAGACCCAGTACTTC
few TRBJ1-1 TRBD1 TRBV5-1 CASSGQVYSEAFF TGCGCCAGCAGTGGACAGGTTTACTCTGAAGCTTTCTTT
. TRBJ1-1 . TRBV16 CASSQGQYFEAFF TGTGCCAGCAGCCAAGGACAGTACTTTGAAGCTTTCTTT
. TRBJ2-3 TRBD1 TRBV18 CASSLLGQGGTDTQYF TGTGCCAGCTCCCTCTTGGGACAGGGGGGCACAGATACGCAGTATTTT
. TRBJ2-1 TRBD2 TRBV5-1 CASSLGSGGAGEQFF TGCGCCAGCAGCTTGGGTAGCGGGGGGGCCGGTGAGCAGTTCTTC
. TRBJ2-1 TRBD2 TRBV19 CASSIGSGGLYNEQFF TGTGCCAGTAGTATAGGAAGCGGGGGACTCTACAATGAGCAGTTCTTC
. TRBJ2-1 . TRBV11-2 CASSLRQAGNEQFF TGTGCCAGCAGCTTACGACAGGCCGGCAATGAGCAGTTCTTC
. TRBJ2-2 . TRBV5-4 CASSLSGGAGELFF TGTGCCAGCAGCTTGTCGGGGGGCGCCGGGGAGCTGTTTTTT
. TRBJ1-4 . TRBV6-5 CASSRRRTNEKLFF TGTGCCAGCAGTCGACGGAGAACTAATGAAAAACTGTTTTTT
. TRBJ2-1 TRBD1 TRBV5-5 CASSLQGAYNEQFF TGTGCCAGCAGCTTGCAGGGGGCCTACAATGAGCAGTTCTTC
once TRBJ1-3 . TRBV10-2 CASTITSSGNTIYF TGCGCCAGCACCATTACCAGCTCTGGAAACACCATATATTTT
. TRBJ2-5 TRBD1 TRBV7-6 CASSHEPGQWVTQYF TGTGCCAGCAGCCATGAGCCGGGACAGTGGGTGACCCAGTACTTC
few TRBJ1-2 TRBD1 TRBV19 CASSLETGGAVGYTF TGTGCCAGTAGTCTAGAGACAGGGGGCGCGGTTGGCTACACCTTC
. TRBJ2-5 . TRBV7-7 CASSLGTGVQETQYF TGTGCCAGCAGCTTAGGGACCGGGGTCCAAGAGACCCAGTACTTC
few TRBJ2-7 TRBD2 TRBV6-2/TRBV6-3 CASSPIQIGGTSGQYEQYF TGTGCCAGCAGCCCTATACAAATCGGAGGGACTAGCGGGCAATACGAGCAGTACTTC
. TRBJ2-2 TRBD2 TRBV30 CAWTAQRDGELFF TGTGCCTGGACGGCCCAGCGGGACGGGGAGCTGTTTTTT
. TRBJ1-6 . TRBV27 CASSYTDNSPLHF TGTGCCAGCAGTTACACAGACAATTCACCCCTCCACTTT
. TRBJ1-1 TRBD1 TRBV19 CASSVDRVTEAFF TGTGCCAGTAGTGTGGACAGGGTCACTGAAGCTTTCTTT
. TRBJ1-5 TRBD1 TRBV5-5 CASSFGTEVTPQHF TGTGCCAGCAGCTTTGGGACAGAGGTGACGCCCCAGCATTTT
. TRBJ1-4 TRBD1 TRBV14 CASSQVRGGAFEKLFF TGTGCCAGCAGCCAAGTAAGAGGGGGCGCTTTTGAAAAACTGTTTTTT
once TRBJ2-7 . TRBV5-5 CASSLAHEQYF TGTGCCAGCAGCTTGGCTCACGAGCAGTACTTC
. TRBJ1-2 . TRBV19 CASSSPMARYGYTF TGTGCCAGTAGTTCACCGATGGCCAGATATGGCTACACCTTC
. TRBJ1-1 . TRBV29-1 CSVLRNTEAFF TGCAGCGTATTGAGGAACACTGAAGCTTTCTTT
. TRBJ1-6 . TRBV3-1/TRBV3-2 CASSQLPGASNSPLHF TGTGCCAGCAGCCAACTCCCAGGGGCGAGTAATTCACCCCTCCACTTT